This TCR beta chain was recorded in a study of blood T cells in healthy people across ages. Primed by a sample-barcoded 5' primer and a J-beta primer mix, a second PCR proceeded for 7 to 11 cycles. TCRdb fed the 5' RACE reads into MiXCR, producing one record per CDR3 protein. The sample carries around 970,000 distinct CDR3 sequences, about 51% recorded once. To note about this clonotype: The junction and the germline gene differ at one end; a read error may be behind it.

This CDR3 spans 13 amino acids. Germline V gives CDR1 DFQATT, CDR2 SNEGSKA (reference sequence). This clonotype was sampled from a woman in her sixties or seventies in good health. Sequenced material: blood. The rearrangement joins TRBV20-1 to TRBJ1-1; 7 bases are a match to TRBD1. CDR3 loop: CSARGGGDTEAFF. CDR3 bases: TGCAGTGCCAGAGGGGGCGGGGACACTGAAGCTTTCTTT.